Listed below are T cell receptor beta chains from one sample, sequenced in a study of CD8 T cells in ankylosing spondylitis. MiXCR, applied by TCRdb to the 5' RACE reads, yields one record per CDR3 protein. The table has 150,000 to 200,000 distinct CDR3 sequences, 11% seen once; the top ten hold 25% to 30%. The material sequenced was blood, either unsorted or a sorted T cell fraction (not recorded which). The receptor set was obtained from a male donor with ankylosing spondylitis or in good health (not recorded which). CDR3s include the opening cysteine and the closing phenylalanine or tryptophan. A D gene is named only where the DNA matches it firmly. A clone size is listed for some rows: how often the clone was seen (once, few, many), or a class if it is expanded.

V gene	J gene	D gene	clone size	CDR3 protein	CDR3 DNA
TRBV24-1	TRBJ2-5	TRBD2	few	CATSDFQLAGSQETQYF	TGTGCCACCAGTGATTTCCAACTAGCGGGAAGTCAAGAGACCCAGTACTTC
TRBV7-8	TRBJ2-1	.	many	CASSSGLPMKQFF	TGTGCCAGCAGCTCTGGGCTTCCGATGAAGCAGTTCTTC
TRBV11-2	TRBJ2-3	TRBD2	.	CASSQLAGGTDTQYF	TGTGCCAGCAGCCAACTAGCGGGAGGGACAGATACGCAGTATTTT
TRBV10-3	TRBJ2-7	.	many	CAIKGDSREQYF	TGTGCCATCAAGGGGGATTCGCGGGAGCAGTACTTC
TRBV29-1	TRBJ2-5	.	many	CSVDSFNSQETQYF	TGCAGCGTTGACTCGTTCAACAGCCAAGAGACCCAGTACTTC
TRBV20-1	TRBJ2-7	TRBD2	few	CSLRSGSGAYEQYF	TGCAGTTTGAGAAGCGGGAGTGGGGCCTACGAGCAGTACTTC
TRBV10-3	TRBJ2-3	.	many	CAINGETDTQYF	TGTGCCATCAATGGGGAGACAGATACGCAGTATTTT
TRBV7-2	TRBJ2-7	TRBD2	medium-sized	CASSSPSGAYEQYF	TGTGCCAGCAGCTCCCCTAGCGGCGCCTACGAGCAGTACTTC
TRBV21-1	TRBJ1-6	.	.	CASSMGGVPYGLGSPLHF	TGTGCCAGCAGCATGGGTGGAGTCCCCTACGGCCTGGGTTCACCCCTCCACTTT
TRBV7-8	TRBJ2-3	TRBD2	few	CASSPLAGLTDTQYF	TGTGCCAGCAGCCCCCTAGCGGGACTCACAGATACGCAGTATTTT
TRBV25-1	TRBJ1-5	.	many	CASSEWDQPQHF	TGTGCCAGCAGTGAATGGGATCAGCCCCAGCATTTT